Presented here are 12 T cell receptor beta chains from one specimen sequenced in a study of CD8+ T cells in alopecia areata. Specimens obtained from alopecia areata patients comprised lesional scalp punch biopsies and peripheral blood. Extraction of RNA preceded its reverse transcription into cDNA, which served as the sequencing template. Data came from immunoSEQ multiplex PCR; TCRdb stores just in-frame clones and leaves some out. This sample carries under 7,500 clones, 67% of them seen once, and the ten largest clones take 20% to 25%. Here the sequenced sample was skin, taken at week 0. These receptors were obtained from a human donor with alopecia areata.

The chain is built from TRBV18 and TRBJ1-2, with D hard to call. Looked up from germline, CDR1 is KGHSH and CDR2 is LQKENI. V was cut by 2 bases and J by 2 bases, with 9 bases left in between. CDR3 length: 14 residues. The chain's CDR3 is CASSPTRANYGYTF. The CDR3, as DNA: TGTGCCAGCTCACCAACGCGGGCGAACTATGGCTACACCTTC.

This chain joins TRBV27 and TRBJ2-3; perhaps D is TRBD1 or TRBD2 (5 bases each). This CDR3 is built from 15 residues. The V end was cut by 5 bases, the J end by 10 bases, with 22 bases between. Germline assignment: CDR1 MNHEY and CDR2 SMNVEV (reference sequence). The CDR3 sequence is CASSQRALVRDAQYF. The CDR3 nucleotides read TGTGCCAGCAGTCAAAGGGCACTAGTTAGGGACGCGCAGTATTTT.

This chain links TRBV27 with TRBJ1-4, with a tentative D call TRBD1 (6 bases). V gave up 5 bases and J gave up 5 bases, with 15 bases separating them. This CDR3 spans 15 amino acids. CDR1 and CDR2 (germline): MNHEY, SMNVEV (reference sequence). In DNA form, the CDR3 reads TGTGCCAGCAGTCCCGCCAGGGGACGGAATGAAAAACTGTTTTTT. Protein: CASSPARGRNEKLFF.

The V gene is TRBV18, the J gene TRBJ1-2, with 8 bases aligning to TRBD1. Germline CDR1 and CDR2: KGHSH and LQKENI. The V gene end was trimmed by 0 bases and the J gene end by 8 bases; junction bases not matched to a gene: 5. The length of the CDR3 is 14 residues. CDR3 amino acids: CASSPPSRGLGYTF. The CDR3 DNA sequence: TGTGCCAGCTCACCACCGTCCAGGGGGCTCGGCTACACCTTC.

The chain couples TRBV10-3 to TRBJ1-5, with 10 nucleotides matching TRBD1. The CDR3 consists of 15 residues. From germline, CDR1 is ENHRY and CDR2 SYGVKD. V was clipped by 6 bases and J by 2 bases; unmatched bases: 4. The CDR3 DNA is TGTGCCATCAGCGGGACAGGGGACCGCAATCAGCCCCAGCATTTT. Amino acid sequence: CAISGTGDRNQPQHF.

This clone came up a few times. This chain uses TRBV11-3 with TRBJ2-5, with D uncertain. The CDR3 covers 12 residues. Trimming took off 5 bases at V and 1 base at J, with 5 bases between the two ends. The germline gives CDR1 SGHNT, CDR2 YENEEA. The CDR3 sequence is CASSRTQETQYF. The CDR3 DNA reads TGTGCCAGCAGCCGCACCCAAGAGACCCAGTACTTC.

This clone was counted only a few times. The CDR3 spells CASSLGTGETQYF. The DNA for the CDR3 is TGTGCCAGCAGCTTAGGGACAGGGGAGACCCAGTACTTC. The V call is TRBV7-9, the J call TRBJ2-5, with TRBD1 matching 8 bases. With V trimmed by 1 base and J by 5 bases, 0 bases remained unmatched. The CDR3 loop spans 13 amino acids. The V gene's germline CDR1 is SEHNR and CDR2 FQNEAQ (reference sequence).

About this clone itself: Other nucleotide sequences from this sample produce the same CDR3. V is TRBV20-1 and J is TRBJ2-3; D is possibly TRBD2 (6 bases). This CDR3 has 11 residues. From germline, CDR1 is DFQATT and CDR2 SNEGSKA (reference sequence). Trimming removed 7 bases from V and 5 bases from J, with 10 bases in between. The CDR3 region has the DNA TGCAGTGGCGGGGCCGGAGATACGCAGTATTTT. Residues: CSGGAGDTQYF.

The chain links TRBV19 to TRBJ2-2; TRBD2 aligns across 10 bases. Germline CDR1 and CDR2: LNHDA and SQIVND (reference sequence). The J segment lost 5 bases and the V segment lost 3 bases, leaving 6 bases of the junction unmatched. This CDR3 comprises 16 residues. Written as DNA, the CDR3 is TGTGCCAGTAGTATTGTGCTAGCGGGGGAAACCGGGGAGCTGTTTTTT. Protein product: CASSIVLAGETGELFF.

The chain joins TRBV9 to TRBJ1-4, with TRBD1 matching 7 bases. J lost 5 bases, V lost 2 bases, and 3 bases had no gene match. Germline V lookup: CDR1 SGDLS, CDR2 YYNGEE. CDR3 size: 14 residues. The CDR3 coding sequence is TGTGCCAGCAGCGTCCCGGGACAGAATGAAAAACTGTTTTTT. This codes for CASSVPGQNEKLFF.

Concerning this clone itself: Compared with germline, one end of the junction differs, possibly owing to a read error. The chain employs TRBV4-1 and TRBJ2-2; D might be TRBD1 (6 bases). CDR3 length: 15 amino acids. Germline values: CDR1 MGHRA, CDR2 YSYEKL. The CDR3 here is CASSPDRIDGGELFF. The DNA of the CDR3 is TGTGCCAGCAGCCCTGACAGGATAGATGGCGGGGAGCTGTTTTTT.

CDR3 protein: CASSEGLAGGNEQFF. CDR3 bases: TGTGCCAGCAGTGAGGGACTAGCGGGGGGAAATGAGCAGTTCTTC. This chain links TRBV6-4 with TRBJ2-1, with TRBD2 matching 15 bases. The CDR3 has 15 residues. CDR1 and CDR2 (germline): MRHNA, SNTAGT. Trimming cost V 3 bases and J 7 bases; bases outside gene matches: 1.